Listed here is a single T cell receptor (beta chain). CDR1 is SNHLY, CDR2 FYNNEI, per germline. V lost 3 bases, J lost 0 bases, and 15 bases lay in between. The CDR3 is made up of 17 amino acids. The Seattle site enrolled patients during active infection and followed them longitudinally. Per the original data handling: Estimation of nucleated cell counts relied on the amplification of reference gene primers. This table comes from immunoSEQ multiplex PCR, and its TCRdb copy is limited to in-frame clones, with some not included. The V and J calls and clone size come from that table; D and trimming were worked out from the DNA. The sample lists about 200,000 clones, more than 75% occurring once. This entry is derived from a study of blood T cell repertoires in COVID-19.

The sample consisted of peripheral blood. This clonotype was obtained from an elderly woman with COVID-19, enrolled during active disease. The chain joins TRBV2 to TRBJ2-1, with D possibly matching TRBD2 (6 bases). The CDR3 bases are TGTGCCAGCAGTGACCCGGGACTTCCTAGCTCCTACAATGAGCAGTTCTTC. Amino acids: CASSDPGLPSSYNEQFF.